These 14 T cell receptor beta chains were all obtained from the same sample, sequenced in a study of T cell repertoires in aging, cancer and after chemotherapy. Rearranged V-D-J TRB sequences were amplified with a mixed TRB-A/B primer pool. Using its own MiXCR run on the multiplex PCR reads, TCRdb lists one record per CDR3 protein. The sample lists roughly 9,800 distinct CDR3 sequences; roughly 40% were seen once. The template was genomic DNA from peripheral blood, not RNA. The sequencing input was blood. These receptors originate from a human donor in good health.

In nucleotides, the CDR3 is TGTGCCAGCAGCATGACAATTACCTACAATGAGCAGTTCTTC. Protein: CASSMTITYNEQFF. This rearrangement joins TRBV7-9 to TRBJ2-1; D gene uncertain. Trimming took off 5 bases at V and 2 bases at J, with 10 bases between the two ends. CDR3 size: 14 residues. CDR1 SEHNR and CDR2 FQNEAQ come from the germline V gene (reference sequence).

V usage is TRBV19 and J usage is TRBJ1-1; unclear D gene. Germline assignment: CDR1 LNHDA and CDR2 SQIVND (reference sequence). Trimming removed 6 bases at V and 3 bases at J, with 5 bases between. The CDR3 extends over 11 amino acids. The DNA for the CDR3 is TGTGCCAGTAGGGGCGACACTGAAGCTTTCTTT. It yields the protein CASRGDTEAFF.

J is TRBJ1-4 and V is TRBV7-6, with D tentatively TRBD1 (5 bases). The CDR3 runs to 13 residues. Germline V CDR1 and CDR2: SGHVS, FNYEAQ. Trimming removed 11 bases at V and 4 bases at J, with 14 bases between. CDR3 coding DNA: TGTGCCGGGCTCCGGACACTTAATGAAAAACTGTTTTTT. Amino acid sequence: CAGLRTLNEKLFF.

This rearrangement joins TRBV2 to TRBJ1-1; 7 bases are a match to TRBD1. J gave up 0 bases and V 5 bases, and 0 bases lay outside the gene matches. There are 13 residues in the CDR3. Germline CDR1 and CDR2: SNHLY and FYNNEI. The CDR3 DNA reads TGTGCCAGCAGTAGGGGGCTGAACACTGAAGCTTTCTTT. Translation gives CASSRGLNTEAFF.

This clonotype was counted a few times. The chain carries TRBV6-6 and TRBJ1-6, with D tentatively TRBD1 (6 bases). Trimming shortened V by 6 bases and J by 4 bases, and 13 bases separated the two germline ends. Germline assignment: CDR1 MNHNY and CDR2 SVGAGI (reference sequence). This CDR3 has 15 amino acids. This chain's CDR3 is CASSLSRGYNSPLHF. For the CDR3, the DNA is TGTGCCAGCAGCCTTTCAAGGGGGTATAATTCACCCCTCCACTTT.

The CDR3 sequence is CAWRQWEGLAGESRYF. CDR3 bases: TGTGCCTGGAGACAGTGGGAGGGACTAGCGGGGGAAAGTAGGTATTTT. The rearrangement uses TRBV30 and TRBJ2-3; 14 nucleotides line up with TRBD2. The germline V gene has CDR1 GTSNPN and CDR2 SVGIG (reference sequence). Losses at the gene ends were 3 bases for V and 14 bases for J; bases not matched to a gene: 16. The CDR3 is 16 residues long.

The gene calls are TRBV2 and TRBJ2-1, with 8 bases identical to TRBD1. CDR3 size: 17 residues. Trimming cost V 8 bases and J 2 bases; bases outside gene matches: 14. The germline CDR1 and CDR2 sequences are SNHLY and FYNNEI. The DNA of the CDR3 is TGTGCCAGCGCGAAATCCCCCGGGACAGGCGCCTACAATGAGCAGTTCTTC. This encodes CASAKSPGTGAYNEQFF.

This clonotype was seen a handful of times. J is TRBJ2-2 and V is TRBV7-3; D remains unclear. The CDR3 has 16 amino acids. Trimming shortened V by 0 bases and J by 4 bases, and 12 bases separated the two germline ends. Germline loops: CDR1 SGHTA, CDR2 FQGTGA. The CDR3 spells CASSLTGPRPTGELFF. CDR3 bases: TGTGCCAGCAGCTTAACGGGTCCCAGGCCCACCGGGGAGCTGTTTTTT.

This clonotype was detected a few times. The rearrangement uses TRBV6-5 and TRBJ1-2; D unresolved. Germline lookup yields CDR1 MNHEY and CDR2 SVGAGI. The V end lost 0 bases, the J end lost 4 bases, and 6 bases lay between the germline ends. This CDR3 has 13 residues. CDR3 in amino acids: CASSYSGLYGYTF. The CDR3 bases are TGTGCCAGCAGTTACTCTGGCCTCTATGGCTACACCTTC.

The V call is TRBV19, the J call TRBJ1-1; no definite D call. CDR1 is LNHDA and CDR2 is SQIVND in the germline V gene (reference sequence). The CDR3 is 16 amino acids. V dropped 4 bases and J dropped 2 bases, with 17 bases sitting between them. CDR3 sequence (DNA): TGTGCCAGTAGTAAACGACCGACTGACGTAAACACTGAAGCTTTCTTT. Translation: CASSKRPTDVNTEAFF.

This chain uses TRBV10-3 with TRBJ1-5; D might be TRBD1 (6 bases). V lost 6 bases and J lost 1, with 7 bases in between. In germline, CDR1 is ENHRY, CDR2 SYGVKD. The CDR3 is 13 amino acids. The chain's CDR3 is CAIRDRSNQPQHF. The CDR3 nucleotides are TGTGCCATCAGGGACAGAAGCAATCAGCCCCAGCATTTT.

This chain connects TRBV6-5 to TRBJ2-2; no clear D. There are 16 residues in the CDR3. In germline, CDR1 is MNHEY, CDR2 SVGAGI. V dropped 0 bases and J dropped 0 bases, with 8 bases sitting between them. CDR3: CASSYSALANTGELFF. The CDR3 nucleotides read TGTGCCAGCAGTTACTCCGCACTGGCGAACACCGGGGAGCTGTTTTTT.

This clonotype has only a few counts. The chain is built from TRBV6-5 and TRBJ2-1, with 8 bases lining up with TRBD1. This CDR3 has 13 residues. The germline CDR1 and CDR2 sequences are MNHEY and SVGAGI. After removal of 2 bases from V and 7 bases from J, the junction contained 1 base not matched to a gene. The CDR3 loop is CASSYDRGNEQFF. The CDR3 DNA reads TGTGCCAGCAGTTACGACAGGGGAAATGAGCAGTTCTTC.

The chain uses TRBV20-1 and TRBJ2-1; D is ambiguous. Between the trimmed V and J ends, which lost 6 bases and 3 bases, there was a span of 3 bases. Germline assignment: CDR1 DFQATT and CDR2 SNEGSKA (reference sequence). The CDR3 covers 10 residues. The CDR3 DNA reads TGCAGTGCGAGCTACAATGAGCAGTTCTTC. This codes for CSASYNEQFF.